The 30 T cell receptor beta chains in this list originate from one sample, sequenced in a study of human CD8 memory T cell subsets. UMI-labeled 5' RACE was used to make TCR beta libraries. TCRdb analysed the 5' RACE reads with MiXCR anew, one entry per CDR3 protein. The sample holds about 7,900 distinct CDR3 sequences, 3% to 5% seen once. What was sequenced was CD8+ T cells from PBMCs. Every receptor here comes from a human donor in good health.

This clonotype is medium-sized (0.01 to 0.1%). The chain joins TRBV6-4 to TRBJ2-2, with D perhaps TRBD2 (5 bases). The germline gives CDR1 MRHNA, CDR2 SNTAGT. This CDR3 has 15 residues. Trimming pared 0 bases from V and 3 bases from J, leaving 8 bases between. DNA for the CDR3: TGTGCCAGCAGTGACTCGGGGAGTGACACCGGGGAGCTGTTTTTT. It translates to CASSDSGSDTGELFF.

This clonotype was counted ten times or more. The CDR3 DNA reads TGCAGCGTCCTCCAGGACAACTCTGGAAACACCATATATTTT. As protein: CSVLQDNSGNTIYF. The chain employs TRBV29-1 and TRBJ1-3, with a possible D match to TRBD1 (5 bases). Trimming removed 6 bases from V and 0 bases from J, with 12 bases in between. The CDR3 has 14 amino acids. Germline CDR1 reads SQVTM; CDR2 reads ANQGSEA.

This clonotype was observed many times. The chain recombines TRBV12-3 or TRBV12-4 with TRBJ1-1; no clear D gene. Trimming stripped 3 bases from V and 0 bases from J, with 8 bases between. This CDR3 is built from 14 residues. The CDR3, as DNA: TGTGCCAGCAGTTTCGGTTACATGAACACTGAAGCTTTCTTT. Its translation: CASSFGYMNTEAFF.

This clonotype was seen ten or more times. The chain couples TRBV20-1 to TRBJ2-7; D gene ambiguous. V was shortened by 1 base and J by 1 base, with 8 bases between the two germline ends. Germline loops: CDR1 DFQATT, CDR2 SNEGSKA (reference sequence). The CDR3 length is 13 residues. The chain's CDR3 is CSARGRKSYEQYF. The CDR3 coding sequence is TGCAGTGCTAGAGGGCGAAAATCCTACGAGCAGTACTTC.

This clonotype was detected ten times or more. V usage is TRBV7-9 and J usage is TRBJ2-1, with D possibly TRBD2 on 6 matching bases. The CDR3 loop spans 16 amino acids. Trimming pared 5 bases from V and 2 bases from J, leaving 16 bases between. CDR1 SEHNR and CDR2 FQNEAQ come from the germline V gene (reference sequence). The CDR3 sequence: CASSPRDTGAYNEQFF. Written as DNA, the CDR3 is TGTGCCAGCAGCCCCCGCGATACGGGAGCCTACAATGAGCAGTTCTTC.

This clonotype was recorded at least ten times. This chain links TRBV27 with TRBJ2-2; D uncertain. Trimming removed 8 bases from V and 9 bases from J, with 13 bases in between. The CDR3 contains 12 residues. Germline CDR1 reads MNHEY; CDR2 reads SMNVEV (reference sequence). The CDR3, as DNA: TGTGCCAGCGGGGTCGAGTCCAGGGAGCTGTTTTTT. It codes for CASGVESRELFF.

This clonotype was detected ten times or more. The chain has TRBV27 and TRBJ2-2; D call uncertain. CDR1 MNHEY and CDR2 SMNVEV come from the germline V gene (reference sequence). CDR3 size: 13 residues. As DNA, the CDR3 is TGTGCGGCCGGAGTTCGGAACACCGGGGAGCTGTTTTTT. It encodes CAAGVRNTGELFF.

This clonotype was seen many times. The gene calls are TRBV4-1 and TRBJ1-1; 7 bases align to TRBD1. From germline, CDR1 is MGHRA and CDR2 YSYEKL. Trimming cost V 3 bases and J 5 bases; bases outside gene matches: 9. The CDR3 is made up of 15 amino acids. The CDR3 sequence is CASSHPQGSGTEAFF. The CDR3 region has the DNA TGCGCCAGCAGCCACCCACAGGGGAGCGGGACTGAAGCTTTCTTT.

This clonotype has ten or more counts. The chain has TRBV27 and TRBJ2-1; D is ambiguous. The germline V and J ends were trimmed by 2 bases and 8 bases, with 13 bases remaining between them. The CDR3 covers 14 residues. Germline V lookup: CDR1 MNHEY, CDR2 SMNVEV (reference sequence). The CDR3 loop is CASSLAPMVDEQFF. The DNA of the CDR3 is TGTGCCAGCAGTTTAGCGCCTATGGTCGATGAGCAGTTCTTC.

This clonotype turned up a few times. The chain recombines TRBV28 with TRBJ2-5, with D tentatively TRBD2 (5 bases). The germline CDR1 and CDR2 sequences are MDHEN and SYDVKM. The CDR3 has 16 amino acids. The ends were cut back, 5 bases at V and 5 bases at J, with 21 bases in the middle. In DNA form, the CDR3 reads TGTGCCAGCAGTCAGGCCATAACTAGGCTCGGGGAGACCCAGTACTTC. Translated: CASSQAITRLGETQYF.

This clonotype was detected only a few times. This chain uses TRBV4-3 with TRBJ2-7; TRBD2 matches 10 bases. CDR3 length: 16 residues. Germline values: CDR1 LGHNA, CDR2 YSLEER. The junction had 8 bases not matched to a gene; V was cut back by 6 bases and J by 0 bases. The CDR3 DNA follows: TGCGCCAGCAGAATCAGAGCGGGAGGGAGCTCCTACGAGCAGTACTTC. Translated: CASRIRAGGSSYEQYF.

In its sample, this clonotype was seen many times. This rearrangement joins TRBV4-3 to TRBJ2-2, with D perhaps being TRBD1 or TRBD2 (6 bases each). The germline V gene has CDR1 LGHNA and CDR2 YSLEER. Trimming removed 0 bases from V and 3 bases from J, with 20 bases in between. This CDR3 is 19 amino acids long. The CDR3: CASSQDLAWGAWYTGELFF. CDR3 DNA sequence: TGCGCCAGCAGCCAAGATTTGGCGTGGGGGGCTTGGTACACCGGGGAGCTGTTTTTT.

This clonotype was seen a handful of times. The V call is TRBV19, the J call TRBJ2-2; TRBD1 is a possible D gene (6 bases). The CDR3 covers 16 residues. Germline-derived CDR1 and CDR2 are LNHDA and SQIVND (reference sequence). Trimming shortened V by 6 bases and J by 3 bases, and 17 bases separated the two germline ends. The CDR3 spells CASSSLGAGYTGELFF. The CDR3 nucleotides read TGTGCCAGTAGCTCGTTGGGGGCAGGCTACACCGGGGAGCTGTTTTTT.

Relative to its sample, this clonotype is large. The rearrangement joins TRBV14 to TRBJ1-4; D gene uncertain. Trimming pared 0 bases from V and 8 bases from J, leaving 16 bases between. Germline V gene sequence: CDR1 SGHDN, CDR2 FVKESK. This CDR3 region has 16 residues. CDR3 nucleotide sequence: TGTGCCAGCAGCCAAGAGAGGACGGTTTGGGAGGAAAAACTGTTTTTT. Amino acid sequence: CASSQERTVWEEKLFF.

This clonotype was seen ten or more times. CDR3 protein: CASSLTGVNEQFF. As DNA, the CDR3 is TGTGCCAGCAGTCTTACAGGGGTTAATGAGCAGTTCTTC. The J gene is TRBJ2-1, the V gene TRBV27, with 7 bases fitting TRBD1. V trimming: 5 bases; J trimming: 7 bases; junction bases outside the gene matches: 5. CDR3 length equals 13 residues. Germline V lookup: CDR1 MNHEY, CDR2 SMNVEV (reference sequence).

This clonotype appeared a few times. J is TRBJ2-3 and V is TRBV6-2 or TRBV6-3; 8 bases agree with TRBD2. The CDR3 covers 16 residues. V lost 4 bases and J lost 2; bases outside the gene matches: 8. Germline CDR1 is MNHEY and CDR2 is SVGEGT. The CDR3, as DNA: TGTGCCAGCAGTTCATCTAGCGGGCAACCCACAGATACGCAGTATTTT. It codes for CASSSSSGQPTDTQYF.

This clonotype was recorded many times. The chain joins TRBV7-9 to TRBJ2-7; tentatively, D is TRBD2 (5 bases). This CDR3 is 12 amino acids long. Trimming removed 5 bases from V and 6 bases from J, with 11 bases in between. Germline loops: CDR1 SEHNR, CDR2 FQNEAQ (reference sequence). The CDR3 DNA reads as TGTGCCAGCAGCCCTAGCCGGTTCGAGCAGTACTTC. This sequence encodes CASSPSRFEQYF.

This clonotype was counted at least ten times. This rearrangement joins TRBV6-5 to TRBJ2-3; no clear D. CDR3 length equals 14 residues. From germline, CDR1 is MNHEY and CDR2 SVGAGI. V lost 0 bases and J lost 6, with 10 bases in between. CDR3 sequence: CASSYSTGLDTQYF. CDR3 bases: TGTGCCAGCAGTTACTCGACCGGTCTGGATACGCAGTATTTT.

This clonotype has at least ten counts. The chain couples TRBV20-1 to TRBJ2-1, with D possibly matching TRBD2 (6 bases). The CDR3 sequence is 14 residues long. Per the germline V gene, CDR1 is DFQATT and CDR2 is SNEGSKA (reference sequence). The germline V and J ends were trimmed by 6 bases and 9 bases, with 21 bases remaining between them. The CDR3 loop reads CSARRARIFGEQFF. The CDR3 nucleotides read TGCAGTGCGCGGAGGGCTAGGATTTTCGGTGAGCAGTTCTTC.

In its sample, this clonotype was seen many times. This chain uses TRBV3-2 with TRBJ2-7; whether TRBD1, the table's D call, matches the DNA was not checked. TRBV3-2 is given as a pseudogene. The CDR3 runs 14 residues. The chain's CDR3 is CASSRRRDRLEQYF. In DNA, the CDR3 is TGTGCCAGCAGCCGCCGCCGGGACAGACTCGAGCAGTACTTC.

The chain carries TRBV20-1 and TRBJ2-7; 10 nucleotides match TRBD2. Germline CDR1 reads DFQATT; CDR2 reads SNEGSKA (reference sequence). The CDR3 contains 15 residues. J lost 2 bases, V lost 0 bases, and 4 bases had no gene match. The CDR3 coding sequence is TGCAGTGCTAGAGATCAGCGGGAGGGAACCTACGAGCAGTACTTC. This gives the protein CSARDQREGTYEQYF.

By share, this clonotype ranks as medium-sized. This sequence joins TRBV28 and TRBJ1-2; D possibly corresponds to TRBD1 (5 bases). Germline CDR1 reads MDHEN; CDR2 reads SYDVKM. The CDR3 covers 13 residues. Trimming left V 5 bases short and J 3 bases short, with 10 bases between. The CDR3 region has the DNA TGTGCCAGCAGTCGGGACCAATACTATGGCTACACCTTC. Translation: CASSRDQYYGYTF.

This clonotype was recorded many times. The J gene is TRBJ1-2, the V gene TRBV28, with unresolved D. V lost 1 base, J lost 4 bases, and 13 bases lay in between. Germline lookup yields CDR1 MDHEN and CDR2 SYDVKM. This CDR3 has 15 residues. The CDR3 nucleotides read TGTGCCAGCAGTTTATTATCCGGGCCTCCCTATGGCTACACCTTC. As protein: CASSLLSGPPYGYTF.

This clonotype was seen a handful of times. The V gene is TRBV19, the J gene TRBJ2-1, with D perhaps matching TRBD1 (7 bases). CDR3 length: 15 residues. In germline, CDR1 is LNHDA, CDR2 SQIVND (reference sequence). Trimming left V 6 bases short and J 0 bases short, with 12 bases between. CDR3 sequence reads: CASSPQGGSYNEQFF. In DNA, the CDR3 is TGTGCCAGTAGCCCCCAGGGGGGCTCCTACAATGAGCAGTTCTTC.

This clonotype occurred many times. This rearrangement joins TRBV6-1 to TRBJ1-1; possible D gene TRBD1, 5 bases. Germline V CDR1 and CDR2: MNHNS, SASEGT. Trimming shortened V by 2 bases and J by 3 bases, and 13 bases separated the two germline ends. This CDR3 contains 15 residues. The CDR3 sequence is CASSERGLGDTEAFF. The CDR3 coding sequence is TGTGCCAGCAGTGAAAGGGGCCTGGGCGACACTGAAGCTTTCTTT.

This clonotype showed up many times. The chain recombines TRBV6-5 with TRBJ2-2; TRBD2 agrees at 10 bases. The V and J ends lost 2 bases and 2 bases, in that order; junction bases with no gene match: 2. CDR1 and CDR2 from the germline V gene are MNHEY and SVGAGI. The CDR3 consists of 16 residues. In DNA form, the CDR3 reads TGTGCCAGCAGTTACGGACTAGCGGTTAACACCGGGGAGCTGTTTTTT. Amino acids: CASSYGLAVNTGELFF.

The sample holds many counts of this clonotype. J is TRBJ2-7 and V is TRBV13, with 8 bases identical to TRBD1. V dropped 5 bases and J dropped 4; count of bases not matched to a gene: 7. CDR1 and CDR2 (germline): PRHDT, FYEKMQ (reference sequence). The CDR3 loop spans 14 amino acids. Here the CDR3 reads CASSAQGVGYEQYF. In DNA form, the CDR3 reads TGTGCCAGCAGCGCACAGGGGGTTGGTTACGAGCAGTACTTC.

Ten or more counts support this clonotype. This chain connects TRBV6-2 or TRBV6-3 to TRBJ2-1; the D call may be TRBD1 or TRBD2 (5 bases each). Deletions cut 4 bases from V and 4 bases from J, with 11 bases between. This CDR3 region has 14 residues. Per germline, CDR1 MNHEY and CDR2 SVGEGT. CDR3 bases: TGTGCCAGCAGTTTGCTTGGGGGATACAATGAGCAGTTCTTC. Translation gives CASSLLGGYNEQFF.

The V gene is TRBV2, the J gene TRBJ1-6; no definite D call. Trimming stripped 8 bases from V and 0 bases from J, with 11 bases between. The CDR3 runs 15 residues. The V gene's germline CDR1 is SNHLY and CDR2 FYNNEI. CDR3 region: CASSETSSYNSPLHF. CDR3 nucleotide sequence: TGTGCCAGCTCTGAAACCAGCTCCTATAATTCACCCCTCCACTTT.

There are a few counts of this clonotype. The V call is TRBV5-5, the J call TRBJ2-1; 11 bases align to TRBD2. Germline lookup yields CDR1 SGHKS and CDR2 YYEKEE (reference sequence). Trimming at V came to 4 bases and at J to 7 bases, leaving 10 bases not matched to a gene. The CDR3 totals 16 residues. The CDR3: CASSPPTSGIRNEQFF. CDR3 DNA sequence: TGTGCCAGCAGCCCGCCGACTAGCGGGATAAGGAATGAGCAGTTCTTC.